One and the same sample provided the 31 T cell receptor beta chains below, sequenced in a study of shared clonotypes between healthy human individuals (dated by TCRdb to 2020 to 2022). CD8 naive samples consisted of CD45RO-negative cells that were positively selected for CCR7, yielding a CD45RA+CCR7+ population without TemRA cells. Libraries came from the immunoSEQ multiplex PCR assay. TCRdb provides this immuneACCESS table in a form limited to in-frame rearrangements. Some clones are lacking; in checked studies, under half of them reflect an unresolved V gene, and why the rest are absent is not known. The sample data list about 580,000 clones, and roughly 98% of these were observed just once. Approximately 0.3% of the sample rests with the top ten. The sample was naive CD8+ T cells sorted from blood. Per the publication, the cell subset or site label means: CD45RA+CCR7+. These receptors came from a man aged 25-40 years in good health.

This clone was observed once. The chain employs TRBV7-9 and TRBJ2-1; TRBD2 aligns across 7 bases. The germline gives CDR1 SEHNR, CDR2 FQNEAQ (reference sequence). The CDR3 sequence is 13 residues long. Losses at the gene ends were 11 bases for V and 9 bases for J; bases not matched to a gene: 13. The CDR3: CAGETSEDGEQFF. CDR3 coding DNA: TGTGCCGGCGAAACTAGCGAGGACGGTGAGCAGTTCTTC.

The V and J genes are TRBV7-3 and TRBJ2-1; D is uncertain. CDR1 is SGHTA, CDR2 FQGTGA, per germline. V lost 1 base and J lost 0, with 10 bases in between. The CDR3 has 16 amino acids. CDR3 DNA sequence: TGTGCCAGCAGCTTAAACGCGCAGAGCTCCTACAATGAGCAGTTCTTC. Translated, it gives CASSLNAQSSYNEQFF.

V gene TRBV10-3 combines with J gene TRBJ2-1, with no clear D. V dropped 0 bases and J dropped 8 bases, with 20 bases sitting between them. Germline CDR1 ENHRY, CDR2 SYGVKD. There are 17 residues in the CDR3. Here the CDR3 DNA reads TGTGCCATCAGTGAGTCGAGTGCGACTCCCGAACATTATGAGCAGTTCTTC. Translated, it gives CAISESSATPEHYEQFF.

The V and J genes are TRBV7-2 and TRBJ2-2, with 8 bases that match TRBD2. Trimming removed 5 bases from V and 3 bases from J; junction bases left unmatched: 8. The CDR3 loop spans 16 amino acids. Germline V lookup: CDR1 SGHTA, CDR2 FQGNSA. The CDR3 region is CASSATGLADTGELFF. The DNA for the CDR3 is TGTGCCAGCAGCGCCACCGGACTAGCCGACACCGGGGAGCTGTTTTTT.

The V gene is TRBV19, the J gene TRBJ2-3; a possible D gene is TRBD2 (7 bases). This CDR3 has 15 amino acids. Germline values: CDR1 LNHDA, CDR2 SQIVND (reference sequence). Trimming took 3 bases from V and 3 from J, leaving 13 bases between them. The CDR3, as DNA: TGTGCCAGTAGTATCTTACAGGGAGGGACAGATACGCAGTATTTT. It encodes CASSILQGGTDTQYF.

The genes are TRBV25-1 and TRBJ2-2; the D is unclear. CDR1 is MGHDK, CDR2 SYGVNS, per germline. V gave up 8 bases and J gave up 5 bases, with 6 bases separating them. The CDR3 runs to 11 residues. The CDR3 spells CASARTGELFF. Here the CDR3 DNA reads TGTGCCAGCGCGCGGACCGGGGAGCTGTTTTTT.

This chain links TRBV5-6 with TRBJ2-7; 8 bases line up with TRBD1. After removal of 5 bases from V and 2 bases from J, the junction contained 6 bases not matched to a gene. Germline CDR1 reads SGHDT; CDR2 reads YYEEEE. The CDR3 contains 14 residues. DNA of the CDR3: TGTGCCAGCAGTCAAGGGACAGGAACCTACGAGCAGTACTTC. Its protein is CASSQGTGTYEQYF.

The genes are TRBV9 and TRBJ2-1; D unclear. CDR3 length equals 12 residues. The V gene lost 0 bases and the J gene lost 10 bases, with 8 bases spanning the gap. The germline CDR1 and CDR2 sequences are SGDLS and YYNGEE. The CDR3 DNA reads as TGTGCCAGCAGCGTAGTAGGCTCGGAGCAGTTCTTC. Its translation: CASSVVGSEQFF. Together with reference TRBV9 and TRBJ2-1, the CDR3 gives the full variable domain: DSGVTQTPKHLITATGQRVTLRCSPRSGDLSVYWYQQSLDQGLQFLIQYYNGEERAKGNILERFSAQQFPDLHSELNLSSLELGDSALYFCASSVVGSEQFFGPGTRLTVL.

CDR3 sequence (DNA): TGCAGTGCTCCCCGGGGACCCATATTCTTC. It specifies CSAPRGPIFF. The chain carries TRBV20-1 and TRBJ2-1; tentatively, D is TRBD1 or TRBD2 (5 bases each). The CDR3 runs to 10 residues. The V end was cut by 5 bases, the J end by 16 bases, with 15 bases between. CDR1 is DFQATT and CDR2 is SNEGSKA in the germline V gene (reference sequence).

This CDR3 reads CASSTTGYTEAFF. Written as DNA, the CDR3 is TGTGCCAGCAGCACGACTGGTTACACTGAAGCTTTCTTT. V is TRBV5-8 and J is TRBJ1-1; no clear D gene. The CDR3 has 13 residues. Looked up from germline, CDR1 is SGHTS and CDR2 is YDEGEE. V lost 4 bases to trimming and J lost 3 bases, with 10 bases between them.

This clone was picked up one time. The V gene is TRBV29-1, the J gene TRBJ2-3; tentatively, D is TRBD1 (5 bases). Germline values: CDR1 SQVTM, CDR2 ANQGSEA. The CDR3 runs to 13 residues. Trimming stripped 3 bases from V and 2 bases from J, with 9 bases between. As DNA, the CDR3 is TGCAGCGTTGAGGTGGACAACACAGATACGCAGTATTTT. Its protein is CSVEVDNTDTQYF.

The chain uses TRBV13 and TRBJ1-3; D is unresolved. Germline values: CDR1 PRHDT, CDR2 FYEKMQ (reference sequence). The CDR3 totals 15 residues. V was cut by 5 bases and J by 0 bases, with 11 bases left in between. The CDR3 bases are TGTGCCAGCAGCACCCGAGGGCGCTCTGGAAACACCATATATTTT. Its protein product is CASSTRGRSGNTIYF.

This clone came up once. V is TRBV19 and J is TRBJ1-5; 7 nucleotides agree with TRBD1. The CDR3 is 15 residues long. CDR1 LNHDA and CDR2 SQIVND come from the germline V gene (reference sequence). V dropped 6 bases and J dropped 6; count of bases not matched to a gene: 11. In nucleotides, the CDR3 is TGTGCCAGTAGATGGTCACAGGGGTCCGCTCAGCCCCAGCATTTT. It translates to CASRWSQGSAQPQHF. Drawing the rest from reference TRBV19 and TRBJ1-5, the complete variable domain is DGGITQSPKYLFRKEGQNVTLSCEQNLNHDAMYWYRQDPGQGLRLIYYSQIVNDFQKGDIAEGYSVSREKKESFPLTVTSAQKNPTAFYLCASRWSQGSAQPQHFGDGTRLSIL.

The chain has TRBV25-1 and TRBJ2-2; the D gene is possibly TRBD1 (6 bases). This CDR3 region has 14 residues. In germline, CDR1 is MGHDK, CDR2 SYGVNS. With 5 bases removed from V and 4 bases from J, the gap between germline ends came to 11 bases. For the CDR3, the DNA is TGTGCCAGCAGTCCTCGGGACACCACCGGGGAGCTGTTTTTT. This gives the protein CASSPRDTTGELFF.

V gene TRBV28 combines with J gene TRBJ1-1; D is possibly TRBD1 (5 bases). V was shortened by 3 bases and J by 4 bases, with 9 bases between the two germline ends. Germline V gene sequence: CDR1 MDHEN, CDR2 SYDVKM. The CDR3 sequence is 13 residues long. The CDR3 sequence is CASSLVGGTEAFF. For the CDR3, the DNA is TGTGCCAGCAGTTTGGTGGGGGGCACTGAAGCTTTCTTT.

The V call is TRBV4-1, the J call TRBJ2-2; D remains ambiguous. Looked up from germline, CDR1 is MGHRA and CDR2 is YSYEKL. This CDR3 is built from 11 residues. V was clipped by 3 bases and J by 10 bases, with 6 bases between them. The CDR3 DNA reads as TGCGCCAGCAGCCACGCAACGGAGCTGTTTTTT. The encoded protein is CASSHATELFF.

This CDR3 reads CASSDPGVTGRKNTIYF. In DNA, the CDR3 is TGTGCCAGCAGCGACCCAGGGGTTACGGGCCGAAAGAACACCATATATTTT. The J gene is TRBJ1-3, the V gene TRBV11-3; the D gene is possibly TRBD1 (6 bases). Trimming took 5 bases from V and 7 from J, leaving 24 bases between them. The germline gives CDR1 SGHNT, CDR2 YENEEA. The length of the CDR3 is 17 residues.

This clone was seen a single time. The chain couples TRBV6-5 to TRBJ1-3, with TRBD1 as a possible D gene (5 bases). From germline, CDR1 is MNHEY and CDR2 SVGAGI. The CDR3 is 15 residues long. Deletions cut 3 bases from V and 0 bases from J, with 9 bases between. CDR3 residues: CASSYQGLSGNTIYF. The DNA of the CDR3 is TGTGCCAGCAGTTATCAGGGACTCTCTGGAAACACCATATATTTT.

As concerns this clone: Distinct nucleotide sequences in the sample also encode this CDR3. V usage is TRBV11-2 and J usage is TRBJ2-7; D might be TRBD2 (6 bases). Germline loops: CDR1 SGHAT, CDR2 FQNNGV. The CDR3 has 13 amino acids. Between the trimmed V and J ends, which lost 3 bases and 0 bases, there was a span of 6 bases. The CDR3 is CASSFGSSYEQYF. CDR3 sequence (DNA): TGTGCCAGCAGCTTCGGGAGCTCCTACGAGCAGTACTTC.

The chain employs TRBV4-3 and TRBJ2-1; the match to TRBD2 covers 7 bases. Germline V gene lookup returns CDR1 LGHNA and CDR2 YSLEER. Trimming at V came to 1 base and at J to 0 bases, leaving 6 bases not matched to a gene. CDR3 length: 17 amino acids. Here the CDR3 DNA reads TGCGCCAGCAGCCAAGGATTACGGGACTACTCCTACAATGAGCAGTTCTTC. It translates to CASSQGLRDYSYNEQFF.

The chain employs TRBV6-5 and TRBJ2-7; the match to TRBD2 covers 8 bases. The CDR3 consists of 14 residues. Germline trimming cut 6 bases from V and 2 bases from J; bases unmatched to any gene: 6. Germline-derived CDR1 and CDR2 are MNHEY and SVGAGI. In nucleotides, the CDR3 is TGTGCCAGCAGCCGACGTAGCGGGGCCTACGAGCAGTACTTC. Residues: CASSRRSGAYEQYF.

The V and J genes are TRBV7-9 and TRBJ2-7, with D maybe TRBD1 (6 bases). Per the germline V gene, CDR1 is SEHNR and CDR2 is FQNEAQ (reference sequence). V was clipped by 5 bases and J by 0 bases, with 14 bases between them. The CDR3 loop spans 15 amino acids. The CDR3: CASSGRTGSSYEQYF. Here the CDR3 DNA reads TGTGCCAGCAGCGGCAGAACAGGGAGCTCCTACGAGCAGTACTTC. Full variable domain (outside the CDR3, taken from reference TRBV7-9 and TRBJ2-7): DTGVSQNPRHKITKRGQNVTFRCDPISEHNRLYWYRQTLGQGPEFLTYFQNEAQLEKSRLLSDRFSAERPKGSFSTLEIQRTEQGDSAMYLCASSGRTGSSYEQYFGPGTRLTVT.

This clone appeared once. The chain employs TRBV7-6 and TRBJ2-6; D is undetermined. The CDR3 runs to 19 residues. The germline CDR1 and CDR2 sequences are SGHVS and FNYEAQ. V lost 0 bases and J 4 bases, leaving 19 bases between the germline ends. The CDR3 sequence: CASSLAAPRVVAGANVLTF. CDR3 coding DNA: TGTGCCAGCAGCTTAGCGGCCCCTCGGGTCGTGGCCGGGGCCAACGTCCTGACTTTC.

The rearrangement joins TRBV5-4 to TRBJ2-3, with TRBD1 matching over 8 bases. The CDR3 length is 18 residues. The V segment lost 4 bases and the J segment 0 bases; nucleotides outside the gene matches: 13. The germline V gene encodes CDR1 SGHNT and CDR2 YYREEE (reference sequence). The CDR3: CASSMGQEGLVSTDTQYF. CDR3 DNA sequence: TGTGCCAGCAGCATGGGACAGGAGGGTCTGGTGAGCACAGATACGCAGTATTTT.

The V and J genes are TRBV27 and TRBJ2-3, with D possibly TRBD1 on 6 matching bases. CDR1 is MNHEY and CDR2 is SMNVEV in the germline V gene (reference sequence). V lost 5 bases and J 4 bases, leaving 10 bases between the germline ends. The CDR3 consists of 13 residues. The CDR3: CASSPTGPDTQYF. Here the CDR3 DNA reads TGTGCCAGCAGTCCTACAGGGCCAGATACGCAGTATTTT.

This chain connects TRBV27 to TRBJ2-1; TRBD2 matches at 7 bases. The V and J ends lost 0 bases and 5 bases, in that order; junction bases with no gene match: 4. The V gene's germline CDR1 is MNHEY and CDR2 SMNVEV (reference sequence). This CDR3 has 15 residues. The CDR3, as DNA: TGTGCCAGCAGTTTATCCAACGGGAGGCACAATGAGCAGTTCTTC. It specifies CASSLSNGRHNEQFF.

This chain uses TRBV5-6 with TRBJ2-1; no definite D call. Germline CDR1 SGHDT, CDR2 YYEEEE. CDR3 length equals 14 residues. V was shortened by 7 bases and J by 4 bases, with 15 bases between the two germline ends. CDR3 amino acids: CASGLKGVYNEQFF. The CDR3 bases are TGTGCCAGCGGGCTTAAGGGCGTTTACAATGAGCAGTTCTTC.

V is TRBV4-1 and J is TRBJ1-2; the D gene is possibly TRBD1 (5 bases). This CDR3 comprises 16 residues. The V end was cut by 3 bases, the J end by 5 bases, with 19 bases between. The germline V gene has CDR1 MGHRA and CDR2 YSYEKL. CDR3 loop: CASSQQTVSVRYGYTF. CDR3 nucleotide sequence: TGCGCCAGCAGCCAGCAGACAGTGAGTGTAAGATATGGCTACACCTTC.

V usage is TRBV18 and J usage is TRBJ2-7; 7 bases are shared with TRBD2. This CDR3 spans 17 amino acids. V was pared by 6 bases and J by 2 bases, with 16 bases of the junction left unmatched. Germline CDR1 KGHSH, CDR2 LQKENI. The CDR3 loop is CASSPDDLGGITYEQYF. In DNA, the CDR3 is TGTGCCAGCTCGCCAGACGACCTCGGGGGGATCACCTACGAGCAGTACTTC. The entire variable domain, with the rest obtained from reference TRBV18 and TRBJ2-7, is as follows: NAGVMQNPRHLVRRRGQEARLRCSPMKGHSHVYWYRQLPEEGLKFMVYLQKENIIDESGMPKERFSAEFPKEGPSILRIQQVVRGDSAAYFCASSPDDLGGITYEQYFGPGTRLTVT.

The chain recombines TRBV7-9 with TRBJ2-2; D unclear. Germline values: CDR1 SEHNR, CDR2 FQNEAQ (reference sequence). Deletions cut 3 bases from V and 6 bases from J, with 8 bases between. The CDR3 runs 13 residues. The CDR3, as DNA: TGTGCCAGCAGCTTGGTCCCCGCCGGGGAGCTGTTTTTT. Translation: CASSLVPAGELFF.

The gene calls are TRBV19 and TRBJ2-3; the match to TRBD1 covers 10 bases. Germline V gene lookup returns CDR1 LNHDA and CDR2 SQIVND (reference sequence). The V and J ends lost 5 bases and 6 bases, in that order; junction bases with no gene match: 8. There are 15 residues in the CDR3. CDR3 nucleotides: TGTGCCAGTAGTCTGGGGACAGGGGAGATGGATACGCAGTATTTT. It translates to CASSLGTGEMDTQYF.